This TCR beta chain was identified in a study of PD-1 blockade in classical Hodgkin lymphoma. Described time point: newly diagnosed, previously untreated cHL patient sample. Purified CD4+ T cells were obtained from thawed PBMCs through magnetic negative selection. Worth noting for this clone: What it binds is unknown.

The study's findings and limits: Reports described newly diagnosed patients as having lower baseline TCR diversity than healthy donors.

Libraries were prepared by immunoSEQ multiplex PCR; TCRdb keeps only in-frame clonotypes and omits some of them. The table includes around 16,000 clones, 85% to 90% detected once. The V and J ends lost 2 bases and 1 base respectively, with 11 bases between them. The CDR3 is 15 amino acids. Germline values: CDR1 MRHNA, CDR2 SNTAGT. This receptor was identified in a human donor with classical Hodgkin lymphoma. The rearrangement uses TRBV6-4 and TRBJ1-1, with D perhaps matching TRBD1 (5 bases). Sequenced input: CD4+ T cells from blood. This CDR3 is CASSDGTPRNTEAFF. CDR3 DNA: TGTGCCAGCAGTGACGGGACTCCCCGGAACACTGAAGCTTTCTTT.